This T cell receptor (beta chain) was sequenced in a study of beta chain features in type 1 diabetes. Study-level background: Examination spanned around 100,000,000 sorted cells from all samples. Study-level results: Moderately but significantly shorter TCRB CDR3s were found in Type 1 diabetes patients in all four CD4+ subsets. Researchers reported that naive, central memory and Treg TCRB repertoires appeared more similar in patients than in healthy donors.

Blood was collected once per donor into heparin, averaging roughly 110 mL. Only a few counts were recorded for this clone. Its matching antigen is unknown. Investigators reverse transcribed all isolated RNA, so they sequenced expressed TCRB transcripts. Around 3.57 million reads was the average for naive, central memory and regulatory T cell samples. TCRdb keeps only in-frame clones here, not all; method: immunoSEQ multiplex PCR. The data show roughly 160,000 clones, around 8% seen once. CDR1 SGHRS and CDR2 YFSETQ come from the germline V gene. The J segment lost 1 base and the V segment lost 4 bases, leaving 6 bases of the junction unmatched. This CDR3 has 15 residues.

Input material: central memory CD4+ T cells from blood. The receptor was isolated from a middle-aged woman with type 1 diabetes. This rearrangement joins TRBV5-1 to TRBJ1-1; 8 bases match TRBD1. CDR3 protein: CASSRGQGQNTEAFF. The CDR3 nucleotides are TGCGCCAGCAGCCGCGGACAGGGTCAGAACACTGAAGCTTTCTTT.